A single sample is the source of the 7 T cell receptor beta chains below, sequenced in a study of response to subunit inactivated influenza vaccine. TCRdb independently ran MiXCR on the RT-PCR reads; one entry per CDR3 protein. The table has approximately 520,000 distinct CDR3 sequences, approximately 15% seen once. Source: CD4+ T cells sorted from PBMCs, taken approximately 25 months after vaccination. These receptors all come from a man between 50 and 69 years old who received an inactivated influenza vaccine.

This sequence joins TRBV6-5 and TRBJ2-4, with D possibly matching TRBD1 (5 bases). The CDR3 runs to 16 residues. The germline V gene encodes CDR1 MNHEY and CDR2 SVGAGI. V gave up 4 bases and J gave up 2 bases, with 15 bases separating them. The CDR3 nucleotides are TGTGCCAGCAGTTCCATAGGGGCTTCCCCCAAAAACATTCAGTACTTC. Translating gives CASSSIGASPKNIQYF.

This chain links TRBV12-3 or TRBV12-4 with TRBJ2-5; D gene uncertain. Trimming took 3 bases from V and 4 from J, leaving 12 bases between them. The CDR3 has 14 residues. CDR3: CASSFNGERETQYF. The CDR3 DNA sequence: TGTGCCAGCAGTTTTAACGGCGAAAGAGAGACCCAGTACTTC.

This clonotype was detected only a few times. The chain joins TRBV6-1 to TRBJ2-7, with 10 bases aligning to TRBD2. The V and J ends lost 7 bases and 1 base, in that order; junction bases with no gene match: 10. CDR1 MNHNS and CDR2 SASEGT come from the germline V gene. The CDR3 length is 16 residues. This CDR3 is CASTEGPGLASYEQYF. CDR3 nucleotides: TGTGCCAGCACCGAAGGACCGGGACTAGCGTCCTACGAGCAGTACTTC.

This clonotype was seen repeatedly, ten times or more. The chain carries TRBV5-1 and TRBJ2-5, with D unresolved. Trimming removed 6 bases at V and 5 bases at J, with 14 bases between. This CDR3 has 13 residues. Germline CDR1 reads SGHRS; CDR2 reads YFSETQ. The CDR3 loop is CASKNPVMETQYF. The CDR3 bases are TGCGCCAGCAAGAATCCAGTAATGGAGACCCAGTACTTC. Full variable domain (rest looked up from reference TRBV5-1 and TRBJ2-5): KAGVTQTPRYLIKTRGQQVTLSCSPISGHRSVSWYQQTPGQGLQFLFEYFSETQRNKGNFPGRFSGRQFSNSRSEMNVSTLELGDSALYLCASKNPVMETQYFGPGTRLLVL.

The V and J genes are TRBV7-7 and TRBJ2-2; D is uncertain. Germline lookup yields CDR1 SSHAT and CDR2 FNYEAQ (reference sequence). The V end was cut by 6 bases, the J end by 2 bases, with 13 bases between. CDR3 length equals 15 residues. The CDR3, as DNA: TGTGCCAGCAGTCCCGGGCCCCAAAACACCGGGGAGCTGTTTTTT. Translation gives CASSPGPQNTGELFF.

This clonotype was found a few times. This chain connects TRBV28 to TRBJ2-3; D is unresolved. CDR3 length: 10 residues. In germline, CDR1 is MDHEN, CDR2 SYDVKM. Trimming removed 6 bases at V and 11 bases at J, with 9 bases between. The CDR3, as DNA: TGTGCCAGCAGGGCAAAGGGGCAGTATTTT. It translates to CASRAKGQYF.

The CDR3 DNA is TGTGCCAGCAGTTACTCGGGCGTGGAAGGCGGCTACACCTTC. Protein: CASSYSGVEGGYTF. The chain recombines TRBV6-2 or TRBV6-3 with TRBJ1-2, with D unclear. The germline gives CDR1 MNHEY, CDR2 SVGEGT. V shed 0 bases and J shed 8 bases, with 13 bases lying between them. CDR3 length equals 14 residues.